This TCR beta chain comes out of a study of a mutant IDH1 vaccine in newly diagnosed glioma. The CDR3 is made up of 15 amino acids. V gave up 2 bases and J gave up 5 bases; unmatched junction bases: 8. Germline values: CDR1 LGHNA, CDR2 YNFKEQ. Time point described: week 23, last vaccination. A single vaccine dose contained 300 ug of mutant IDH1 20-mer peptide, and topical imiquimod was used with it. Donor diagnoses consisted of new WHO grade 3 or 4 IDH1-mutant, ATRX-lost astrocytomas. Profiling relied on immunoSEQ multiplex PCR, and the TCRdb table lists in-frame clones only, not all of them. The sample records tens of thousands of clones, around 81% being singletons. On this clone: Its antigen is still unknown.

The TCR originated in a woman aged 40 to 50 with glioma. Some clones in this sample may be carry-over from other donors' samples. The chain joins TRBV4-2 to TRBJ1-2; 7 positions agree with TRBD1. The sequenced sample was PBMCs, obtained from a glioma patient whose treatment included an IDH1 peptide vaccine. The CDR3 is CASSQSRTGEYGYTF. CDR3 nucleotides: TGTGCCAGCAGCCAATCCCGGACAGGCGAGTATGGCTACACCTTC.